The 10 T cell receptor beta chains below were found in one sample sequenced in a study of blood T cell repertoires in COVID-19. The method was immunoSEQ multiplex PCR; TCRdb's version includes in-frame clones alone and lacks a portion of them. The sample holds fewer than 250,000 clones, approximately 80% seen once. The sequenced sample consisted of peripheral blood. The receptors derive from a woman aged 60-75 years with active or convalescent COVID-19.

The rearrangement joins TRBV12-3 or TRBV12-4 to TRBJ2-5, with D possibly matching TRBD2 (5 bases). This CDR3 has 13 residues. V gave up 3 bases and J gave up 5 bases, with 10 bases separating them. This chain's CDR3 is CASSFSADETQYF. In DNA, the CDR3 is TGTGCCAGCAGTTTTAGCGCAGATGAGACCCAGTACTTC.

This clone was observed a single time. The chain has TRBV11-2 and TRBJ1-2, with no clear D. V was trimmed by 5 bases and J by 5 bases, leaving 18 bases between them. The germline V gene has CDR1 SGHAT and CDR2 FQNNGV. The CDR3 length is 15 residues. In DNA, the CDR3 is TGTGCCAGCAGCCTCGGTGGAGGAGCAGGTTATGGCTACACCTTC. Translating it yields CASSLGGGAGYGYTF.

The chain has TRBV24-1 and TRBJ2-2; possible D gene TRBD2, 6 bases. The CDR3 spans 16 residues. Trimming stripped 3 bases from V and 0 bases from J, with 10 bases between. Germline V gives CDR1 KGHDR, CDR2 SFDVKD. CDR3 region: CATSDLLAANTGELFF. Here the CDR3 DNA reads TGTGCCACCAGTGATCTGTTAGCGGCGAACACCGGGGAGCTGTTTTTT.

This rearrangement joins TRBV21-1 to TRBJ2-5; the D call TRBD1 from the table was never checked on the DNA. TRBV21-1 is tagged as a pseudogene. CDR3 length equals 15 residues. CDR3 sequence (DNA): TGTGCCAGGAAAGCACCAGGGGGCGCGGAGGAGACCCAGTACTTC. It codes for CARKAPGGAEETQYF.

The V gene is TRBV29-1, the J gene TRBJ2-5; weak D call: TRBD2 (5 bases). Between the trimmed V and J ends, which lost 4 bases and 4 bases, there was a span of 10 bases. Germline V gives CDR1 SQVTM, CDR2 ANQGSEA. This CDR3 is built from 12 residues. CDR3 nucleotides: TGCAGCGTTGCCGGGGTCAGAGAGACCCAGTACTTC. Its translation: CSVAGVRETQYF.

The chain carries TRBV7-9 and TRBJ2-3, with D perhaps matching TRBD2 (5 bases). CDR1 is SEHNR, CDR2 FQNEAQ, per germline (reference sequence). Deletions cut 4 bases from V and 2 bases from J, with 25 bases between. The CDR3 has 19 amino acids. The CDR3 DNA reads as TGTGCCAGCAGCTCTCCCCATTTTGATCCTAGCTGCTTCACAGATACGCAGTATTTT. It codes for CASSSPHFDPSCFTDTQYF. Full variable domain (outside the CDR3, taken from reference TRBV7-9 and TRBJ2-3): DTGVSQNPRHKITKRGQNVTFRCDPISEHNRLYWYRQTLGQGPEFLTYFQNEAQLEKSRLLSDRFSAERPKGSFSTLEIQRTEQGDSAMYLCASSSPHFDPSCFTDTQYFGPGTRLTVL.

The chain carries TRBV11-3 and TRBJ2-2; D possibly corresponds to TRBD1 (5 bases). Germline CDR1 is SGHNT and CDR2 is YENEEA. V was shortened by 3 bases and J by 4 bases, with 9 bases between the two germline ends. The CDR3 loop spans 14 amino acids. CDR3 region: CASSFDSSTGELFF. CDR3 coding DNA: TGTGCCAGCAGCTTCGACAGTAGCACCGGGGAGCTGTTTTTT. The variable domain in full, completed from reference TRBV11-3 and TRBJ2-2, reads EAGVVQSPRYKIIEKKQPVAFWCNPISGHNTLYWYLQNLGQGPELLIRYENEEAVDDSQLPKDRFSAERLKGVDSTLKIQPAELGDSAVYLCASSFDSSTGELFFGEGSRLTVL.

CDR3 bases: TGCAGCGTTGCGAAGCGTGGAGTAGGCGAGCAGTACTTC. Translation: CSVAKRGVGEQYF. V gene TRBV29-1 combines with J gene TRBJ2-7; D is unclear. This CDR3 is built from 13 residues. Trimming removed 4 bases from V and 6 bases from J, with 16 bases in between. Germline V lookup: CDR1 SQVTM, CDR2 ANQGSEA.

V is TRBV19 and J is TRBJ2-5, with 9 bases matching TRBD1. CDR3 size: 18 residues. The germline gives CDR1 LNHDA, CDR2 SQIVND (reference sequence). Trimming took 3 bases from V and 4 from J; bases not matched to a gene: 15. The CDR3 DNA sequence: TGTGCCAGTAGTATTTTGGGGCCGGACAGGGGTTTTCGAGAGACCCAGTACTTC. Protein product: CASSILGPDRGFRETQYF.

This clone was observed once. The V and J genes are TRBV5-1 and TRBJ2-7, with D perhaps TRBD2 (7 bases). V dropped 0 bases and J dropped 8 bases, with 15 bases sitting between them. CDR3 length equals 14 residues. Per the germline V gene, CDR1 is SGHRS and CDR2 is YFSETQ. The CDR3 DNA is TGCGCCAGCAGCTTGGAGGGGGGGCTAGTACAGCAGTACTTC. The encoded protein is CASSLEGGLVQQYF.